This T cell receptor beta chain was recovered during a study of cytomegalovirus exposure and HLA in healthy donors (dated by TCRdb to about 2017). As for the study more broadly: An earlier analysis of under 600 of the donors reported about 250 Gb of sequence data and around 120 million unique TCR beta sequences from roughly 180 million T cells. Typing coverage differed by locus: A, B, C, DRB1 and DQB1 were typed in about 629-640 donors, DQA1 in approximately 520, DPA1 in over 600, and DPB1 in just under 490. Across approximately 400 genotyped donors of the cohort, an average of 235,054 unique TCR beta nucleotide sequences per donor were sequenced, and roughly 18% of those sequences were non-productive. To predict cytomegalovirus infection status, the study combined high-throughput TCR immunosequencing, statistical association of individual TCRs with disease status, and machine learning. In an earlier analysis of a few hundred of the donors, high-throughput TCR beta sequencing was used to judge whether each TCR beta V gene segment behaved as functional or pseudogenic. A later genetic analysis took genome-wide SNP genotypes for about 55% of the 666 donors and used that subset as a discovery cohort. A later analysis re-analyzed previously published TCR beta repertoires from about 730 donors and added high-resolution HLA genotyping to study TCR occurrence patterns. The aim of the study was to test whether cataloging public T cell receptors could identify signatures of past pathogen exposure. Every repertoire in the discovery cohort had been generated on one and the same sequencing platform. Of the 398 genotyped donors, around 81% fell in the genetic ancestry cluster associated with self-reported Caucasian donors. Class I and class II HLA loci were covered by the typing at four-digit resolution. Rather than using new phenotypic data, the later analysis identified candidate immune exposures from TCR beta sequences and from how often those sequences occurred across donors. Five DR-DQ haplotypes were handled as single units for association and clustering, since linkage in the cohort was strong. Roughly 300 gigabases of sequencing data and around 87 million unique TCR sequences were included in an early release covering over 600 HLA-typed donors. The T cell repertoires of 550 to 850 subjects were profiled by immunosequencing and related to cytomegalovirus serostatus. Donor age, sex, ethnicity and CMV serostatus were compiled alongside the repertoire data. Besides the first cohort of roughly 640 subjects, a separate validation cohort made up of 95 to 150 different subjects was used. What the work shows at the level of the full study, not this receptor alone: Only TCR beta chains were sequenced in this cohort, and the absence of alpha or paired-chain data limited detectable features. A later analysis found that TCR association rates varied across HLA loci, with DRB1 alleles showing the most associated TCRs and HLA-C alleles the fewest. The earlier analysis of about 600 of the donors excluded about 16 rarely observed V segments, including chromosome 9 orphons, because counts were too low. In an earlier analysis of some 540 of the donors, most TCR beta V segments appeared in productive rearrangements about 87% or about 30% of the time, broadly matching IMGT annotations. Three of the identified cytomegalovirus-associated TCR beta chains were confirmed in vitro to be specific for cytomegalovirus antigens. In the study, 164 TCR beta chains were listed as associated with cytomegalovirus. For the cohort, immune exposure information was limited to CMV serostatus. In a later genetic analysis, fewer N-insertions in productive TCRs were reported among donors in an Asian-associated ancestry cluster than the approximately 670-donor mean. At a false discovery rate of 0.05, a later analysis linked 16,951 TCR beta sequences to specific HLA alleles. Across donors, most TCR sequences were observed very rarely, whereas some public TCRs were present in many individuals. In both the original and validation cohorts, the classifier was reported to diagnose cytomegalovirus status with high specificity and sensitivity. A later analysis found that HLA-associated TCR beta chains were more clonally expanded and had lower generation probabilities than equally common non-associated chains. A further reported finding was that TCR beta sequences accurately predicted the HLA-A and HLA-B alleles for most subjects in the first cohort. Presence/absence analyses assumed roughly uniform sequencing depth across donors, an assumption that may not hold. Most CMV-associated TCR beta chains appeared to be HLA-restricted in a later analysis, and the HLA associations seemed to be driven largely by CMV exposure. The authors suggested that the approach could potentially be extended to other disease states and immunological phenotypes. A group of highly shared sequence variants was considered likely to be a technical artifact of the sequencing pipeline. Strong co-occurrence of HLA alleles, especially DR and DQ, made assigning TCR associations to individual alleles difficult. Several of the top co-occurrence clusters appeared to be linked to parvovirus B19, influenza, CMV and Epstein-Barr virus, according to a later analysis. Because the 87-base-pair reads could not distinguish some IMGT-functional V segments, including TRBV6-2 and TRBV6-3, those segments were excluded. Because HLA typing was unavailable for some donors at each locus, only the typed subset was used in association tests. An association between a missense DCLRE1C variant and V-gene and J-gene trimming of TCR beta chains was found in a later genetic analysis and replicated in an independent cohort. Correlated functional status among segregating V segments might be attributable to linkage disequilibrium, but an unknown experimental factor could not be ruled out.

V sheds 6 bases and J sheds 8 bases, leaving 10 bases between their ends. The CDR3, from cysteine to phenylalanine, totals 11 residues. Only the CDR3 portion is preserved as DNA: 33 bases, with reading frame beginning at the first base. Per the germline V gene, MNHEY is the CDR1 and SVGAGI is the CDR2. The cohort comprised around 700 healthy bone marrow donors. At the time of sampling, all cohort members were nominally healthy, though unrecorded immune exposures were likely present. The donor was CMV seropositive and was included in the group of 250 to 300 seropositive cohort members. A peripheral blood sample was provided by each donor, and peripheral blood mononuclear cells were used for TCR beta sequencing. Genomic DNA was extracted from the blood cell samples with the Qiagen DNeasy Blood Extraction Kit. On this clone: Its antigen specificity is not known. No base quality values were provided; no much bigger clone lies one nucleotide off.

Library method: the immunoSEQ multiplex PCR assay. For the multiplex PCR, a mixture combining 60 forward primers for TCR Vbeta segments and 13 reverse primers for TCR Jbeta segments was used. The CDR3 region of rearranged TCR beta genes was amplified from genomic DNA with a multiplex PCR assay. The Illumina HiSeq System was used to sequence the amplified TCR beta libraries as 87-base-pair reads. Under the source paper's analysis protocol: Across the roughly 700 repertoires, a later analysis counted 78 million or so unique TCR beta chains, 9.5 million to 13 million of which were shared by at least two donors. To remove PCR and sequencing errors, raw reads were error-corrected and collapsed into unique sequences using a nearest-neighbor algorithm that merged closely related sequences. CDR3 sequences were aligned to IMGT reference sequences to assign V, D and J gene segments. For a sequence to be retained, a match of at least six nucleotides was required to both a V gene segment and a J gene segment. A rearrangement counted as productive if the CDR3 had no stop codons and remained in frame with V and J, and every other rearrangement counted as non-productive. CDR3 was defined by IMGT convention, running from the second conserved V-encoded cysteine to the conserved J-encoded phenylalanine. The earlier analysis of about 530 of the donors excluded any sequence lacking an unambiguous match to a single V gene segment. In an earlier analysis of several hundred of the donors, V segments were called functional above 56.7% productive rearrangements and were called segregating when the between-donor standard deviation exceeded 5%. A statistical classification framework was built to diagnose cytomegalovirus status from the catalog of TCR beta chain sequences. V and J gene assignment, in a later analysis, came from comparing TCR nucleotide sequences with IMGT/GENE-DB human TR gene sequences. Using the TCRdist pipeline, a later analysis assigned CDR3 sequences along with most-parsimonious VDJ recombination scenarios. In a later analysis, each TCR beta chain was defined by its CDR3 amino acid sequence together with its V-gene family, and reads lacking a unique V-gene family were excluded. As a way to deal with suspected cross-contamination and a sequencing artifact, a later analysis dropped approximately 590 nucleotide sequences that were highly shared and had low generation probability. In a later analysis, a clonal expansion index for each public chain was calculated from normalized within-repertoire ranks of inferred template counts. Generation probabilities in a later analysis came from a VDJ recombination model fitted to out-of-frame rearrangements, and those results were checked against IGoR. A later analysis scored TCR-TCR, TCR-HLA and TCR-CMV co-occurrence with hypergeometric tests, applying a repertoire-size bias correction to TCR pairs. False discovery rates were estimated in a later analysis by permuting HLA or CMV assignments 20 times. In a later analysis, co-occurring TCRs were grouped with DBSCAN, and TCRdist sequence similarity was added when clustering was performed within HLA-allele-positive subsets. Repertoires with fewer than 30,000 or more than 120,000 public chains were left out of co-occurrence clustering, as were four to six repertoires with anomalous nucleotide sharing. Imported from immuneACCESS, the table was reduced by TCRdb to in-frame sequences with V and J called. These copies leave out some clones; in studies compared against another copy, an unresolved V gene accounts for under half, and the cause of the remainder is not known. For V, J and clone size, that table is used; D and trimming come from the DNA. The sample profile shows 150,000 to 200,000 clones; more than 65% of them were found once. The top ten clones comprise around 3% of the sample.

The sample comprised PBMCs. The rearranged chain carries TRBV6-5 and TRBJ1-2, with TRBD1 as a weak D call on 6 bases. The receptor's source is a woman aged 40 to 50 in good health and CMV-seropositive. In nucleotide form, the sequence is TGTGCCAGCAGGGGGGCGCGGGGCTACACCTTC. Translated, it reads CASRGARGYTF.